This T cell receptor beta chain was observed in a study of CD8+CD57+ T cells in acquired aplastic anemia. For the study at large: On average, healthy donors gave 10 million to 14 million reads for CD4+ cells. Whole-study results and caveats: Any difference that existed in CD8+ Simpson's diversity between patients and controls was not significant.

Genomic DNA acted as the template from which TCR beta VDJ combination and CDR3 sequence profiling were carried out. TCRdb fed the reads into MiXCR, producing one record per CDR3 protein. The profile shows over 150,000 distinct CDR3 sequences, approximately 40% of them singletons. With respect to this clonotype: Its antigen is unidentified.

Unmatched junction bases numbered 5, after V lost 3 bases and J lost 4 bases. Germline loops: CDR1 MDHEN, CDR2 SYDVKM. The CDR3 contains 15 residues. The sequence came from a human donor in good health. The genes are TRBV28 and TRBJ2-2; 7 bases line up with TRBD2. The material sequenced was sorted CD4+, CD8+, or CD8+CD57+ T cells (not recorded which) from PBMCs. The CDR3 DNA is TGTGCCAGCAGTTTCGGCGGGAGTGGCACCGGGGAGCTGTTTTTT. It encodes CASSFGGSGTGELFF. Full variable domain (outside the CDR3, taken from reference TRBV28 and TRBJ2-2): DVKVTQSSRYLVKRTGEKVFLECVQDMDHENMFWYRQDPGLGLRLIYFSYDVKMKEKGDIPEGYSVSREKKERFSLILESASTNQTSMYLCASSFGGSGTGELFFGEGSRLTVL.